One T cell receptor (beta chain) is described in this entry. This entry belongs to a study of blood T cell repertoires in COVID-19. Study details: COVID-19 samples from acute and convalescent phases originated in the United States, Italy and Spain.

The CDR3 runs 14 residues. From germline, CDR1 is LNHDA and CDR2 SQIVND (reference sequence). J gave up 7 bases and V 7 bases, and 8 bases lay outside the gene matches. Seattle researchers signed up patients amid active infection and tracked them longitudinally. Study processing details: For nucleated cells, counts were estimated from reference gene primer amplification. Data came from immunoSEQ multiplex PCR; TCRdb stores just in-frame clones and leaves some out. The V and J calls and clone size come from that table; D and trimming were worked out from the DNA. Altogether some 190,000 clones are present, roughly 79% being singletons, with the ten largest covering approximately 11%.

This sequence was found in a woman between 40 and 55 years old with COVID-19, enrolled during active disease. Sequenced sample: peripheral blood. The V gene is TRBV19, the J gene TRBJ2-1; TRBD1 agrees at 9 bases. The CDR3 DNA is TGTGCCAGTAAGGTGGGACAGGGTGGTAATGAGCAGTTCTTC. This translates into CASKVGQGGNEQFF.